This T cell receptor beta chain is drawn from a study of PD-1 blockade in mismatch repair-deficient tumors (dated by TCRdb to about 2017). About the full investigation: Between September 2013 and 2016, roughly 78 consecutive patients with about 11 mismatch repair-deficient cancer types, all previously treated and progressing, were enrolled in the trial. Deep sequencing of TCR CDR3 regions was used to track tumor-associated T cell clones in peripheral blood of patients responding to PD-1 blockade.

Reading from cysteine to phenylalanine, the CDR3 counts 16 amino acids. CDR3 DNA only is kept here, 48 bases in frame from base 1. The germline V and J ends show losses of 5 bases and 1 base respectively, and no gene match explains 2 bases of the junction. According to the germline V gene, CDR1 reads SGHAT and CDR2 reads FQNNGV. Concerning this clone: The antigen it binds to is not known. One base away there is no much larger clone; base qualities are not given. Other DNA sequences within the sample encode an identical CDR3.

The investigation overall reported the following: Rapid expansion after pembrolizumab followed by contraction, generally before radiologic responses, was shown by tumor-resident clones, which were often undetectable in blood before treatment.

The method was the immunoSEQ multiplex PCR assay. The table comes from immuneACCESS by way of TCRdb, which keeps in-frame sequences with V and J called. Part of the clones is missing from these tables; in studies checked, under half for an unresolved V gene and the rest for unknown reasons. In this sample the table shows 80,000 to 130,000 clones, 70% to 85% of which occur a single time. The biggest ten clones account for roughly 6.3% of the sample. For each enrolled patient, mismatch repair deficiency was established using either polymerase chain reaction or immunohistochemistry. TCR sequencing was carried out for three patients who responded to pembrolizumab therapy. In the phase II trial, pembrolizumab PD-1 blockade was tested prospectively in advanced mismatch repair-deficient cancers, no matter which tissue of origin the cancers came from. Peripheral blood T cell samples were collected serially, before PD-1 blockade began and at several time points afterward. Blood sampling time points were reported as weeks after the first dose of pembrolizumab.

This TCR was sampled from an adult with mismatch repair-deficient cancer. The V and J genes are TRBV11-2 and TRBJ2-3, with 14 bases matching TRBD2. Sequencing used peripheral blood, obtained about 33 weeks after starting pembrolizumab. CDR3 region: CASSPGLAGGTDTQYF. The DNA sequence follows: TGTGCCAGCAGCCCGGGACTAGCGGGGGGCACAGATACGCAGTATTTT.